These 24 T cell receptor beta chains share one sample of origin, sequenced in a study of blood T cell repertoires in COVID-19. Some clones are missing from TCRdb's copy, which holds only in-frame ones; the method was immunoSEQ multiplex PCR. The data show 20,000 to 25,000 clones, roughly 90% seen once. Material for sequencing was peripheral blood. These receptors were obtained from a woman of 80 years or more with active COVID-19.

This clone was seen a single time. The chain is built from TRBV6-2 or TRBV6-3 and TRBJ1-2, with TRBD1 matching over 8 bases. The CDR3 runs to 15 residues. Trimming removed 6 bases from V and 8 bases from J; junction bases left unmatched: 14. Per germline, CDR1 MNHEY and CDR2 SVGEGT. The CDR3 bases are TGTGCCAGCAGCCGGTTGGACAGGGTAGCGGGCGGCTACACCTTC. The encoded protein is CASSRLDRVAGGYTF.

The J gene is TRBJ1-3, the V gene TRBV5-1; no definite D call. V was shortened by 0 bases and J by 4 bases, with 8 bases between the two germline ends. Germline-derived CDR1 and CDR2 are SGHRS and YFSETQ. This CDR3 contains 14 residues. The CDR3 here is CASSLAGYGNTIYF. The CDR3 coding sequence is TGCGCCAGCAGCTTGGCCGGGTACGGAAACACCATATATTTT.

This sequence joins TRBV7-8 and TRBJ1-2; 7 bases are a match to TRBD1. CDR3 length: 15 residues. Germline CDR1 and CDR2: SGHVS and FQNEAQ. The V and J ends lost 5 bases and 5 bases, in that order; junction bases with no gene match: 11. CDR3: CASSREGALLYGYTF. In DNA form, the CDR3 reads TGTGCCAGCAGCCGAGAGGGGGCCCTACTATATGGCTACACCTTC.

The chain recombines TRBV10-3 with TRBJ1-6, with D perhaps TRBD1 (6 bases). CDR1 is ENHRY and CDR2 is SYGVKD in the germline V gene. The CDR3 covers 14 residues. Between the trimmed V and J ends, which lost 3 bases and 6 bases, there was a span of 9 bases. The CDR3 reads CAISDGGANSPLHF. The CDR3 DNA follows: TGTGCCATCAGTGATGGGGGGGCTAATTCACCCCTCCACTTT.

This rearrangement joins TRBV6-2 or TRBV6-3 to TRBJ1-2; 9 bases agree with TRBD1. Germline V gene sequence: CDR1 MNHEY, CDR2 SVGEGT. The CDR3 length is 17 residues. V lost 4 bases to trimming and J lost 0 bases; unmatched junction nucleotides: 9. The CDR3 DNA follows: TGTGCCAGCAGTTGGACGACAGGGGGAACGGCTAACTATGGCTACACCTTC. It encodes CASSWTTGGTANYGYTF.

There are a few counts of this clone. The genes are TRBV5-5 and TRBJ1-1; possibly TRBD1 for D (5 bases). V shed 4 bases and J shed 2 bases, with 12 bases lying between them. Germline V CDR1 and CDR2: SGHKS, YYEKEE (reference sequence). CDR3 length: 14 amino acids. CDR3 amino acids: CASSPVRENTEAFF. The CDR3 DNA is TGTGCCAGCAGCCCCGTCAGGGAAAACACTGAAGCTTTCTTT.

The rearrangement joins TRBV11-2 to TRBJ1-2; weak D call: TRBD1 (5 bases). This CDR3 has 14 residues. The germline V and J ends were trimmed by 4 bases and 4 bases, with 13 bases remaining between them. The germline V gene has CDR1 SGHAT and CDR2 FQNNGV. The DNA of the CDR3 is TGTGCCAGCAGCTCACTTGGCAGGGCCTATGGCTACACCTTC. Its protein product is CASSSLGRAYGYTF.

This clone was seen a few times. The chain has TRBV9 and TRBJ1-1; D perhaps matches TRBD1 (5 bases). V was trimmed by 4 bases and J by 10 bases, leaving 14 bases between them. Germline CDR1 reads SGDLS; CDR2 reads YYNGEE. This CDR3 is built from 12 residues. The CDR3 reads CASSTQGGVAFF. CDR3 bases: TGTGCCAGCAGCACCCAAGGAGGGGTAGCTTTCTTT.

The genes are TRBV29-1 and TRBJ2-3; D unresolved. CDR3 size: 11 residues. CDR1 and CDR2 from the germline V gene are SQVTM and ANQGSEA. V lost 4 bases to trimming and J lost 4 bases, with 6 bases between them. CDR3 sequence: CSVGSADTQYF. The CDR3 region has the DNA TGCAGCGTTGGATCGGCAGATACGCAGTATTTT.

This chain uses TRBV5-1 with TRBJ2-3; 9 nucleotides match TRBD1. Per germline, CDR1 SGHRS and CDR2 YFSETQ. This CDR3 has 15 amino acids. The V and J ends lost 0 bases and 3 bases, in that order; junction bases with no gene match: 2. The CDR3 DNA follows: TGCGCCAGCAGCTTGGTGGGACAGGGAACAGATACGCAGTATTTT. Amino acids: CASSLVGQGTDTQYF.

V usage is TRBV6-6 and J usage is TRBJ2-7; 7 positions agree with TRBD1. This CDR3 comprises 12 residues. Germline-derived CDR1 and CDR2 are MNHNY and SVGAGI (reference sequence). J was trimmed by 5 bases and V by 10 bases; bases with no gene match: 8. CDR3 sequence (DNA): TGTGCCACCCTCGACAGGGTAGACGAGCAGTACTTC. It is translated as CATLDRVDEQYF.

The chain uses TRBV5-5 and TRBJ1-5, with D possibly being TRBD1 (6 bases). In germline, CDR1 is SGHKS, CDR2 YYEKEE (reference sequence). V was shortened by 2 bases and J by 1 base, with 7 bases between the two germline ends. The CDR3 length is 14 residues. CDR3 sequence reads: CASSFQGSNQPQHF. CDR3 in DNA: TGTGCCAGCAGCTTCCAGGGGAGCAATCAGCCCCAGCATTTT.

The V call is TRBV18, the J call TRBJ1-2, with TRBD1 matching 7 bases. Germline CDR1 reads KGHSH; CDR2 reads LQKENI. The ends lost 0 bases at V and 2 bases at J; junction bases unmatched: 6. This CDR3 region has 16 residues. DNA for the CDR3: TGTGCCAGCTCACCACCGTCGGGACAGCTAAACTATGGCTACACCTTC. Protein: CASSPPSGQLNYGYTF.

This clone was seen a single time. The chain uses TRBV5-4 and TRBJ2-2; 7 bases match TRBD2. The CDR3 is made up of 15 amino acids. Germline trimming cut 0 bases from V and 4 bases from J; bases unmatched to any gene: 3. Germline V CDR1 and CDR2: SGHNT, YYREEE (reference sequence). DNA for the CDR3: TGTGCCAGCAGCTTGGAAGGCGGGGGCACCGGGGAGCTGTTTTTT. This codes for CASSLEGGGTGELFF. Full variable domain (outside the CDR3, taken from reference TRBV5-4 and TRBJ2-2): ETGVTQSPTHLIKTRGQQVTLRCSSQSGHNTVSWYQQALGQGPQFIFQYYREEENGRGNFPPRFSGLQFPNYSSELNVNALELDDSALYLCASSLEGGGTGELFFGEGSRLTVL.

The V and J genes are TRBV7-3 and TRBJ2-1, with TRBD2 matching over 9 bases. The CDR3 runs to 17 residues. Germline V gene sequence: CDR1 SGHTA, CDR2 FQGTGA. V dropped 2 bases and J dropped 8; count of bases not matched to a gene: 13. The CDR3 here is CASSLGSGGLRTDEQFF. The CDR3 DNA reads as TGTGCCAGCAGCTTAGGTAGCGGGGGCCTCCGGACGGATGAGCAGTTCTTC.

The CDR3 here is CATSDNGEVADTQYF. The DNA for the CDR3 is TGTGCCACCAGTGATAACGGAGAGGTGGCAGATACGCAGTATTTT. The chain employs TRBV24-1 and TRBJ2-3; D gene ambiguous. Germline lookup yields CDR1 KGHDR and CDR2 SFDVKD. CDR3 length: 15 residues. Trimming took 3 bases from V and 4 from J, leaving 13 bases between them.

The chain has TRBV7-9 and TRBJ2-3; maybe TRBD2 (5 bases). V lost 4 bases to trimming and J lost 4 bases, with 15 bases between them. The length of the CDR3 is 15 residues. Germline CDR1 reads SEHNR; CDR2 reads FQNEAQ (reference sequence). The DNA of the CDR3 is TGTGCCAGCAGCTCCGGGATCGGGGTGGCAGATACGCAGTATTTT. It is translated as CASSSGIGVADTQYF.

This chain links TRBV19 with TRBJ2-7, with 10 bases fitting TRBD1. The CDR3 totals 15 residues. Trimming removed 5 bases from V and 5 bases from J; junction bases left unmatched: 9. Germline CDR1 and CDR2: LNHDA and SQIVND (reference sequence). In DNA form, the CDR3 reads TGTGCCAGTAGTCCGACCGGGACAGGGGTTCACGAGCAGTACTTC. Its translation: CASSPTGTGVHEQYF.

The chain uses TRBV6-5 and TRBJ2-1, with a possible D match to TRBD2 (6 bases). The germline CDR1 and CDR2 sequences are MNHEY and SVGAGI. V gave up 11 bases and J gave up 7 bases, with 15 bases separating them. This CDR3 contains 12 residues. CDR3 in amino acids: CAHRDFSNEQFF. The CDR3 bases are TGTGCCCATCGGGACTTCTCGAATGAGCAGTTCTTC.

The rearrangement joins TRBV7-9 to TRBJ1-2; D gene uncertain. The CDR3 runs 13 residues. The ends were cut back, 1 base at V and 3 bases at J, with 6 bases in the middle. Germline V gene data show CDR1 as SEHNR and CDR2 as FQNEAQ (reference sequence). CDR3 loop: CASSLGRDYGYTF. The DNA of the CDR3 is TGTGCCAGCAGCTTAGGTCGGGACTATGGCTACACCTTC.

Of note for this clone: Different DNA sequences within this sample yield the same CDR3. DNA of the CDR3: TGTGCCAGCAGCTTACAGGGGTCCACAGATACGCAGTATTTT. As protein: CASSLQGSTDTQYF. The J gene is TRBJ2-3, the V gene TRBV7-9; TRBD1 might be the D (6 bases). The germline CDR1 and CDR2 sequences are SEHNR and FQNEAQ (reference sequence). The CDR3 is 14 amino acids. The V end lost 2 bases, the J end lost 2 bases, and 8 bases lay between the germline ends.

This rearrangement joins TRBV18 to TRBJ2-7, with 14 bases fitting TRBD2. Germline V gene sequence: CDR1 KGHSH, CDR2 LQKENI. The V gene end was trimmed by 5 bases and the J gene end by 0 bases; junction bases not matched to a gene: 3. This CDR3 is built from 16 residues. The CDR3 sequence: CASSAGTSGGSYEQYF. The CDR3 DNA reads TGTGCCAGCTCAGCCGGGACTAGCGGGGGCTCCTACGAGCAGTACTTC.

This chain links TRBV12-3 or TRBV12-4 with TRBJ1-1; 7 bases map to TRBD1. Unmatched junction bases numbered 11, after V lost 5 bases and J lost 14 bases. The CDR3 has 12 residues. The CDR3 loop is CASSLGQAKSFF. The CDR3 bases are TGTGCCAGCAGTCTCGGACAGGCTAAGTCCTTCTTT.

The chain combines TRBV9 with TRBJ2-3, with D perhaps matching TRBD2 (6 bases). CDR1 SGDLS and CDR2 YYNGEE come from the germline V gene. This CDR3 is 14 amino acids long. Trimming removed 0 bases from V and 6 bases from J, with 11 bases in between. The CDR3 nucleotides are TGTGCCAGCAGCGTAGAACTAGCCGGGGATACGCAGTATTTT. Its protein is CASSVELAGDTQYF. Together with reference TRBV9 and TRBJ2-3, the CDR3 gives the full variable domain: DSGVTQTPKHLITATGQRVTLRCSPRSGDLSVYWYQQSLDQGLQFLIQYYNGEERAKGNILERFSAQQFPDLHSELNLSSLELGDSALYFCASSVELAGDTQYFGPGTRLTVL.